This T cell receptor beta chain was identified during a study of cytotoxic CD8 clonotypes in ibrutinib-treated CLL. Study findings and constraints: Researchers report that baseline clonality outpaced age-matched healthy donors and tracked circulating CD8+ T-cell counts.

Produced via immunoSEQ multiplex PCR; TCRdb's table is partial and in-frame only. Among 200,000 to 250,000 clones listed, 75% to 85% were seen once. Remarks on this clone: Its antigen is unidentified.

The CDR3 length is 12 residues. Trimming removed 4 bases from V and 3 bases from J, with 4 bases in between. CDR1 SGHRS and CDR2 YFSETQ come from the germline V gene. Specimen: PBMCs, collected after 12 months of ibrutinib treatment. This TCR was sampled from a human donor with chronic lymphocytic leukemia. The V and J genes are TRBV5-1 and TRBJ1-4; D gene unclear. The DNA of the CDR3 is TGCGCCAGCAGCCAGCCTAATGAAAAACTGTTTTTT. Translation gives CASSQPNEKLFF.